Here is one T cell receptor (beta chain) with its context. Its recognized antigen is unknown. The input lacks base qualities; no much larger clone sits a single base away. This entry is derived from a study of response to subunit inactivated influenza vaccine listed by TCRdb under 2018. About the full investigation: Deep quantitative T cell receptor repertoire profiling was used in the study to track responses to a trivalent subunit inactivated influenza vaccine. Beyond this particular receptor, the publication reports: It was suggested by the authors that each seasonal influenza vaccination may recruit only a limited number of new T cells.

Preparation of the library involved RT-PCR. TCRdb shows the sequencer as Illumina HiSeq 2500. In-frame beta chains were kept once TCRdb had trimmed the public reads at Q25 with fastp and called clones with MiXCR. Entries are consolidated by CDR3 protein sequence, retaining the most common genes and DNA. Recorded for this sample are around 750,000 distinct CDR3 sequences; less than 25% of them occurred a single time. About a tenth of the sample lies in the top ten. This material consisted of PBMCs from blood, taken about 5 days after vaccination. The clonotype originates from a man in his fifties who received an inactivated influenza vaccine. Donor details come from another sample of the same person, matched by shared clones.

The nucleotide sequence is TGCGCCAGCAGCCCACGTGGACTAGCGGGGGGGGATGAGCAGTTCTTC. This gives the protein CASSPRGLAGGDEQFF. In this chain, TRBV5-1 is recombined with TRBJ2-1; 15 bases in the middle match TRBD2. The CDR3, cysteine through phenylalanine, is 16 amino acids long. The sequence is cut down to CDR3 DNA, 48 bases in frame from base 1. The germline V gene gives CDR1 as SGHRS and CDR2 as YFSETQ. Germline trimming: 4 bases from V, 8 bases from J; junction bases outside gene matches: 7.